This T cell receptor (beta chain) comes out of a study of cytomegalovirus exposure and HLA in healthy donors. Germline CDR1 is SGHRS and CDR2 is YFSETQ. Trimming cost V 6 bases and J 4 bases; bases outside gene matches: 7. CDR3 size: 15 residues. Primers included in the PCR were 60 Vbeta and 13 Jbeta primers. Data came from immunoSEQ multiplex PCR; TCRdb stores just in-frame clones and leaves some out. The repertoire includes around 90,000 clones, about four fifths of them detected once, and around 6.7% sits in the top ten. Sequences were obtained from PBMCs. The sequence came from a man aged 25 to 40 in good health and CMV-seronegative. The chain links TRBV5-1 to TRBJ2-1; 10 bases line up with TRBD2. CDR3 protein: CASTVTSGPYNEQFF. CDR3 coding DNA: TGCGCCAGCACTGTGACTAGCGGGCCTTACAATGAGCAGTTCTTC.